The present TCR delta chain was sequenced within a study of gamma-delta chains in newborns, infants, children. Study at large: Innate gammadelta T cells reportedly expand polyclonally right after birth, driven by microbial exposure, per the title.

TCRdb reprocessed the reads using CATT. The sample lists about 4,100 delta-chain clones, roughly 0.54% occurring once. Notes on this clone: The amino acid sequence in TCRdb belongs to a much larger clone and departs from this DNA's translation at residue 7, likely a sequencing read error; the sequence shown is translated from the DNA.

V was pared by 0 bases and J by 4 bases, with 10 bases of the junction left unmatched. Per germline, CDR1 GEAIGNYY and CDR2 EKD. This CDR3 is built from 19 residues. The sample taken for sequencing was blood. The rearrangement links TRDV2 to TRDJ2; 13 bases align to TRDD3. The clonotype originates from a child who was a newborn, infant or young child, either healthy, febrile or measles-vaccinated (not recorded which). The CDR3 DNA reads as TGTGCCTGTGACACCCTTGCACTGGGGGATACGCGGGAGACAGCACAACTCTTCTTT. Amino acids: CACDTLALGDTRETAQLFF.